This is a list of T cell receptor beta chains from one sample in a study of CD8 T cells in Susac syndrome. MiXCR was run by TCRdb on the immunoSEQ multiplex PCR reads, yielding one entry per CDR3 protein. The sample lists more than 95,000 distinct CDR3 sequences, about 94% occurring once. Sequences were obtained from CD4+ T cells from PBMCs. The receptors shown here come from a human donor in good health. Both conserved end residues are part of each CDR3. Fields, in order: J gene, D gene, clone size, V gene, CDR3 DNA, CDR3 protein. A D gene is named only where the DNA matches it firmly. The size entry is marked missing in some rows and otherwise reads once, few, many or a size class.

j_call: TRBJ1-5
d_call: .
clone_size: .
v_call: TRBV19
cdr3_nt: TGTGCCAGTAGTAAGAAGGGGCAGACTAGCAATCAGCCCCAGCATTTT
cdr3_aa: CASSKKGQTSNQPQHF

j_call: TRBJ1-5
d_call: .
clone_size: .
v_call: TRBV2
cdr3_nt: TGTGCCAGCAGCAGGTTGGGGGTCGATAGCAATCAGCCCCAGCATTTT
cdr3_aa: CASSRLGVDSNQPQHF

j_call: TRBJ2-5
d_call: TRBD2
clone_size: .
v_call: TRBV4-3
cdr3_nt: TGCGCCAGCAGCCAAGCTAGCGGGAGCCCCGTGGAGACCCAGTACTTC
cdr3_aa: CASSQASGSPVETQYF

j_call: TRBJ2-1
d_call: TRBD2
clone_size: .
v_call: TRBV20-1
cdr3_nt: TGCAGTGCTGCATCGCCGGGACTAGCCGTTAGTAATGAGCAGTTCTTC
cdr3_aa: CSAASPGLAVSNEQFF

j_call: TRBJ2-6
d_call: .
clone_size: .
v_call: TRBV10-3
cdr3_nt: TGTGCCATCAGTGAGACAGCAGGGGCCAACGTCCTGACTTTC
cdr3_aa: CAISETAGANVLTF

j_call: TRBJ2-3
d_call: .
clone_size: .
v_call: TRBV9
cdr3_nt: TGTGCCAGCAGCCTCAATAGCGGGACAGGAGATACGCAGTATTTT
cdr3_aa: CASSLNSGTGDTQYF

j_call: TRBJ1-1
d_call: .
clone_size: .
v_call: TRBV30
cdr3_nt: TGTGCCTGGAGGAACCTGGGGGGGTCCCACATGAACACTGAAGCTTTCTTT
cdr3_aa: CAWRNLGGSHMNTEAFF

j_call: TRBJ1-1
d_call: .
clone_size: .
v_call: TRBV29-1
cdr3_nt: TGCAGCGTTGATCCCGGGAGCGGGGCTTTCTTT
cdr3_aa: CSVDPGSGAFF

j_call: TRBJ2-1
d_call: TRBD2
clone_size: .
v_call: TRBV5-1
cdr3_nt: TGCGCCAGCAGCCAGGGGACTAGCGGGACCCTCGTCTCCTACAATGAGCAGTTCTTC
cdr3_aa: CASSQGTSGTLVSYNEQFF

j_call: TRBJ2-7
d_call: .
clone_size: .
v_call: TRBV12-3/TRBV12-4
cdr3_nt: TGTGCCAGCACCCTGACTAGTAGGTACGAGCAGTACTTC
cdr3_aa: CASTLTSRYEQYF

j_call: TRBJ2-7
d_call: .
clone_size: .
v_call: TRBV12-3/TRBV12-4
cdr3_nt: TGTGCCAGCAGTCCCGGTCGAGCCTCCTACGAGCAGTACTTC
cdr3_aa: CASSPGRASYEQYF

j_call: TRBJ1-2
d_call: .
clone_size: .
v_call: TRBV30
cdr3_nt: TGTGCCTGGAGTGTAGGTCGATCTAACTATGGCTACACCTTC
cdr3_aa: CAWSVGRSNYGYTF

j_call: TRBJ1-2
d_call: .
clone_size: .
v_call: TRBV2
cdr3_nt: TGTGCCAGCGGTCTCGCGAGCACCTATGGCTACACCTTC
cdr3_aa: CASGLASTYGYTF

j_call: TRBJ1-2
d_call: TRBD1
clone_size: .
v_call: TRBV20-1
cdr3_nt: TGCAGTGCTAGACCGACTGACCCGGGACAGGGGGTTGGCTACACCTTC
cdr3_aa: CSARPTDPGQGVGYTF

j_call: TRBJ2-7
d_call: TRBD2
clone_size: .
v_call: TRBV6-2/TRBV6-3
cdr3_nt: TGTGCCAGCGGACTAGCGGGGGTCTACGAGCAGTACTTC
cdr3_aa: CASGLAGVYEQYF

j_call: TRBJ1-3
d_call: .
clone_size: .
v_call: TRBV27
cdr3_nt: TGTGCCACCCGAGGGATACGAAACACCATATATTTT
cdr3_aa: CATRGIRNTIYF

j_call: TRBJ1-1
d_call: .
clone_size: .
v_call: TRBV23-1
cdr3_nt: TGCGCCAGCAGTCCTAAAGGATGGCAGGTTAACACTGAAGCTTTCTTT
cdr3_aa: CASSPKGWQVNTEAFF

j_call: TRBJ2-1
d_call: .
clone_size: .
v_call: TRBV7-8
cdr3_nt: TGTGCCAGCAGCAACCGGGTCTACAATGAGCAGTTCTTC
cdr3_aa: CASSNRVYNEQFF

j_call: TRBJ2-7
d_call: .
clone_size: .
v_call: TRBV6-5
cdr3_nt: TGTGCCAGCAGTTACGGTTGGCTTGCGGAGCAGTACTTC
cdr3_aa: CASSYGWLAEQYF

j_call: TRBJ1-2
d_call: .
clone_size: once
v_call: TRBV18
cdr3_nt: TGTGCCAGCTCACCGGAGGACAACTATGGCTACACCTTC
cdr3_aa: CASSPEDNYGYTF

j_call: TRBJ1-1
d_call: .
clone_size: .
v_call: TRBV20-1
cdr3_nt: TGCAGTGCAATTCCCGGGACACCGAACACTGAAGCTTTCTTT
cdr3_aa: CSAIPGTPNTEAFF

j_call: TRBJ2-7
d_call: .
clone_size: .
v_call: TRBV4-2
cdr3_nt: TGTGCCAGCAGCTTTACGGGGCAGTCCTACGAGCAGTACTTC
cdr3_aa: CASSFTGQSYEQYF

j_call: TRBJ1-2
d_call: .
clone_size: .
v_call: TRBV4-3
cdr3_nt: TGCGCCAGCAGCCAAGATCAAGTTGACCCTCGGAGTGGCTACACCTTC
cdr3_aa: CASSQDQVDPRSGYTF

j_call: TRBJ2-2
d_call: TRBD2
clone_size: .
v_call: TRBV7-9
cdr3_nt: TGTGCCAGCAGCGACCCGACTAGCGGGAGAGACGCGAACACCGGGGAGCTGTTTTTT
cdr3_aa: CASSDPTSGRDANTGELFF

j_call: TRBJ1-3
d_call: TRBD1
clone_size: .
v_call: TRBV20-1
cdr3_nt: TGCAGTGCTATTACAGGGGTGCGTGGAAACACCATATATTTT
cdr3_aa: CSAITGVRGNTIYF

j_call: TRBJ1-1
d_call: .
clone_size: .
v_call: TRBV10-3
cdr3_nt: TGTGCCATCAGTTGGACGGAGAACACTGAAGCTTTCTTT
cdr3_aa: CAISWTENTEAFF

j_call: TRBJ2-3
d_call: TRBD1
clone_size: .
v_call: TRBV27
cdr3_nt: TGTGCCAGCAGAAAGGGACAGGGGAGCACAGATACGCAGTATTTT
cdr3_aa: CASRKGQGSTDTQYF

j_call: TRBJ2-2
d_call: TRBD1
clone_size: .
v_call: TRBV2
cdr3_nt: TGTGCCGGACGGGGACAGGGTACAGGGGAGCTGTTTTTT
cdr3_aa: CAGRGQGTGELFF

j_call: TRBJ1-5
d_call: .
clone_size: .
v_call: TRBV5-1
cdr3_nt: TGCGCCAGCAGCTTGGACACCGGTTTTAGTCAGCCCCAGCATTTT
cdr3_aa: CASSLDTGFSQPQHF

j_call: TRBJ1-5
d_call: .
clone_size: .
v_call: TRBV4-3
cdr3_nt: TGCGCCAGCAGCCCTGGACGTCACAATCAGCCCCAGCATTTT
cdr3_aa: CASSPGRHNQPQHF

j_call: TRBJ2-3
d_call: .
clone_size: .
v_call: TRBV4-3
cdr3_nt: TGCGCCAGCAGCCAAGACACGAGCACAGATACGCAGTATTTT
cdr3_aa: CASSQDTSTDTQYF

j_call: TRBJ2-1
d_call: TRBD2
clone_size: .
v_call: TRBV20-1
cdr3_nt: TGCAGTGCTAGAGATTCTAGCGGGAGGAGCTCCTACAATGAGCAGTTCTTC
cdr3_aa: CSARDSSGRSSYNEQFF

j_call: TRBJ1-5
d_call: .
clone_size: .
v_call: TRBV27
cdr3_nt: TGTGCCAGCAGTTTATGGACGGGGGTAAGGGGTCAGCCCCAGCATTTT
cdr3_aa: CASSLWTGVRGQPQHF

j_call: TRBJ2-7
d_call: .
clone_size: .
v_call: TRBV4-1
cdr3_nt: TGCGCCAGCAGCCGCCCCGGGCAGGGCTGGGAGCAGTACTTC
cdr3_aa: CASSRPGQGWEQYF

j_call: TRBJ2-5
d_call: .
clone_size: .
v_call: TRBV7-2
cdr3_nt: TGTGCCAGCAGCCCCGGGGTACCTGGTACCCAGTACTTC
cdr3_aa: CASSPGVPGTQYF

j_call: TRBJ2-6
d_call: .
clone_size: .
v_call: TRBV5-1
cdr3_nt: TGCGCCAGCAGCCCCGATTTGGGAGGGGGCGGTGGGGCCAACGTCCTGACTTTC
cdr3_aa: CASSPDLGGGGGANVLTF

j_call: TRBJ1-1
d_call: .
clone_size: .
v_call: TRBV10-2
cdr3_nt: TGCGCCAGCAGACAGAGCATGAACACTGAAGCTTTCTTT
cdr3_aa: CASRQSMNTEAFF

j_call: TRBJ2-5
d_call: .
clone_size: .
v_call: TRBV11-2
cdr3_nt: TGTGCCAGCAGCTTAGGAGGAACCCCCGAGACCCAGTACTTC
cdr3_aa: CASSLGGTPETQYF

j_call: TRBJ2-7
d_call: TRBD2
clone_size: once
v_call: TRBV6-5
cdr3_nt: TGTGCCAGCAGTTTAGCGGGAAGGTACGAGCAGTACTTC
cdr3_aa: CASSLAGRYEQYF

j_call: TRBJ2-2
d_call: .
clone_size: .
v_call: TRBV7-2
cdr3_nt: TGTGCCAGCAGCTTAATGCGGGCGAAGAACACCGGGGAGCTGTTTTTT
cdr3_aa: CASSLMRAKNTGELFF

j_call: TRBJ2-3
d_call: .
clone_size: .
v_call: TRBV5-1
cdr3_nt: TGCGCCAGCGTAGCGGTCCCTAGCACAGATACGCAGTATTTT
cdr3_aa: CASVAVPSTDTQYF

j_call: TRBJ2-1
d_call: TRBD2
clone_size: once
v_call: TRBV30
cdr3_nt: TGTGCCTGGAGTTCCCTGGGACTAGCGGGTTACAATGAGCAGTTCTTC
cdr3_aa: CAWSSLGLAGYNEQFF

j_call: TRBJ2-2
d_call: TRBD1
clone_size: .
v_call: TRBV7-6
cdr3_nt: TGTGCCAGCAGCAGGGGGCAAACCGGGGAGCTGTTTTTT
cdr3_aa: CASSRGQTGELFF

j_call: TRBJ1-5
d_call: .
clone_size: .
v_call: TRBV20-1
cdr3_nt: TGCAGTGCTAGAAGGGGAGGTGGCAATCAGCCCCAGCATTTT
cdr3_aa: CSARRGGGNQPQHF

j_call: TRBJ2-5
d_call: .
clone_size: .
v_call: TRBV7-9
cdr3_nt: TGTGCCAGCAGCCCTACTAGCAAAGAGACCCAGTACTTC
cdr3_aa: CASSPTSKETQYF

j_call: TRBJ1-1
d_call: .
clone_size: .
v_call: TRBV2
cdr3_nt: TGTGCCAGCAGGGCCCGGCAGAACACTGAAGCTTTCTTT
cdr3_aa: CASRARQNTEAFF

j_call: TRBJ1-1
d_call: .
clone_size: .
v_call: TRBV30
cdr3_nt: TGTGCCTGGAGTGCGGACGGTGAAGCTTTCTTT
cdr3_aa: CAWSADGEAFF

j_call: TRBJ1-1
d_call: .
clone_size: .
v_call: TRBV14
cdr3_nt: TGTGCCAGCAGCCAAGATAGGCGGGGAGCTTTCTTT
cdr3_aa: CASSQDRRGAFF

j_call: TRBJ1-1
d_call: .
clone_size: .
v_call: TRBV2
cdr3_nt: TGTGCCAGCAGTGTCGAGGGGGTAGAGACTGAAGCTTTCTTT
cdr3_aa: CASSVEGVETEAFF

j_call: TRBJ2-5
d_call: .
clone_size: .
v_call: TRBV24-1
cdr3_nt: TGTGCCACCAGTAGCTCGAAAGGCCCCGGGGAGACCCAGTACTTC
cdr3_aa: CATSSSKGPGETQYF

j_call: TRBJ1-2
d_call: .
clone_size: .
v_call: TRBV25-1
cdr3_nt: TGTGCCAGCAGTGAGACAGTAAACTATGGCTACACCTTC
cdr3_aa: CASSETVNYGYTF

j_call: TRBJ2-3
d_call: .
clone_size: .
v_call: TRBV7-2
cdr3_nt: TGTGCCAGCAGCTTAGTGGGGACCTTGACAGATACGCAGTATTTT
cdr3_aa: CASSLVGTLTDTQYF

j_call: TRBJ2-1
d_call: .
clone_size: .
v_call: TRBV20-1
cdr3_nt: TGCAGTGCTCCTGGGGCCTACAATGAGCAGTTCTTC
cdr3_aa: CSAPGAYNEQFF